The 25 T cell receptor beta chains reported below all come from one sample, sequenced in a study of technical replicates of blood from a handful of donors (TCRdb year 2017). Library preparation used the immunoSEQ multiplex PCR assay. The table comes from immuneACCESS by way of TCRdb, which keeps in-frame sequences with V and J called. Part of the clones is missing from these tables; in studies checked, under half for an unresolved V gene and the rest for unknown reasons. This sample comprises more than 75,000 clones, just over 90% of them detected only once. Roughly 0.26% of the sample is taken by the ten largest. The sample taken for sequencing was T cells isolated from PBMCs. These TCRs come from a human donor in good health.

The rearrangement links TRBV4-2 to TRBJ2-1; D possibly corresponds to TRBD2 (6 bases). There are 15 residues in the CDR3. Trimming left V 5 bases short and J 4 bases short, with 15 bases between. CDR1 and CDR2 (germline): LGHNA, YNFKEQ. The CDR3 spells CASSSDLLAYNEQFF. The CDR3 nucleotides read TGTGCCAGCAGCAGTGACCTCCTAGCGTACAATGAGCAGTTCTTC.

The chain has TRBV19 and TRBJ2-7; TRBD2 agrees at 14 bases. There are 18 residues in the CDR3. The J segment lost 3 bases and the V segment lost 6 bases, leaving 13 bases of the junction unmatched. From germline, CDR1 is LNHDA and CDR2 SQIVND (reference sequence). The CDR3 DNA follows: TGTGCCAGTAGCCGGGGGACTAGCGGGAGTTTTGGTTTCTACGAGCAGTACTTC. Translating it yields CASSRGTSGSFGFYEQYF.

The genes are TRBV29-1 and TRBJ1-2; maybe TRBD1 (5 bases). The CDR3 consists of 13 residues. V shed 4 bases and J shed 2 bases, with 11 bases lying between them. The germline CDR1 and CDR2 sequences are SQVTM and ANQGSEA. The chain's CDR3 is CSVGEKGNYGYTF. The CDR3 DNA sequence: TGCAGCGTTGGTGAAAAGGGGAACTATGGCTACACCTTC. The variable domain in full, completed from reference TRBV29-1 and TRBJ1-2, reads SAVISQKPSRDICQRGTSLTIQCQVDSQVTMMFWYRQQPGQSLTLIATANQGSEATYESGFVIDKFPISRPNLTFSTLTVSNMSPEDSSIYLCSVGEKGNYGYTFGSGTRLTVV.

The rearrangement uses TRBV5-4 and TRBJ2-2, with 8 bases fitting TRBD1. Trimming cost V 4 bases and J 7 bases; bases outside gene matches: 9. Germline CDR1 SGHNT, CDR2 YYREEE (reference sequence). CDR3 length: 15 amino acids. CDR3 DNA sequence: TGTGCCAGCAGCATGGGCGGACAGGGCGTCGGGGAGCTGTTTTTT. It specifies CASSMGGQGVGELFF.

The rearrangement joins TRBV25-1 to TRBJ2-2, with D possibly matching TRBD1 (6 bases). Germline V gene sequence: CDR1 MGHDK, CDR2 SYGVNS. The CDR3 contains 15 residues. The V end was cut by 6 bases, the J end by 1 base, with 12 bases between. As DNA, the CDR3 is TGTGCCAGCAGGCTAGGGACACTGAACACCGGGGAGCTGTTTTTT. Translated, it gives CASRLGTLNTGELFF. Variable domain in full (rest from reference TRBV25-1 and TRBJ2-2): EADIYQTPRYLVIGTGKKITLECSQTMGHDKMYWYQQDPGMELHLIHYSYGVNSTEKGDLSSESTVSRIRTEHFPLTLESARPSHTSQYLCASRLGTLNTGELFFGEGSRLTVL.

This sequence joins TRBV5-1 and TRBJ1-4; D is unclear. This CDR3 contains 15 residues. Trimming left V 0 bases short and J 4 bases short, with 10 bases between. Germline CDR1 SGHRS, CDR2 YFSETQ. The CDR3 coding sequence is TGCGCCAGCAGCTTGGGGACTGCGGGTAATGAAAAACTGTTTTTT. This translates into CASSLGTAGNEKLFF.

The CDR3 is CASSYKPGSNQPQHF. The CDR3 DNA sequence: TGTGCCAGCAGCTATAAGCCAGGTAGCAATCAGCCCCAGCATTTT. V gene TRBV7-2 combines with J gene TRBJ1-5; the D is unclear. Germline V CDR1 and CDR2: SGHTA, FQGNSA. The ends were cut back, 4 bases at V and 0 bases at J, with 10 bases in the middle. The CDR3 sequence is 15 residues long.

The genes are TRBV19 and TRBJ1-4, with 7 bases fitting TRBD1. After removal of 6 bases from V and 4 bases from J, the junction contained 5 bases not matched to a gene. The CDR3 spans 14 residues. CDR1 is LNHDA, CDR2 SQIVND, per germline (reference sequence). The CDR3 nucleotides are TGTGCCAGTAGCCGACAGGGTCTTAATGAAAAACTGTTTTTT. This translates into CASSRQGLNEKLFF. Together with reference TRBV19 and TRBJ1-4, the CDR3 gives the full variable domain: DGGITQSPKYLFRKEGQNVTLSCEQNLNHDAMYWYRQDPGQGLRLIYYSQIVNDFQKGDIAEGYSVSREKKESFPLTVTSAQKNPTAFYLCASSRQGLNEKLFFGSGTQLSVL.

The chain couples TRBV30 to TRBJ2-7; TRBD1 matches 7 bases. The length of the CDR3 is 14 residues. Trimming at V came to 3 bases and at J to 6 bases, leaving 11 bases not matched to a gene. Germline V gene lookup returns CDR1 GTSNPN and CDR2 SVGIG (reference sequence). CDR3 coding DNA: TGTGCCTGGAGAAGTGCCGGGACAGCCCGCGAGCAGTACTTC. Amino acids: CAWRSAGTAREQYF. Drawing the rest from reference TRBV30 and TRBJ2-7, the complete variable domain is SQTIHQWPATLVQPVGSPLSLECTVEGTSNPNLYWYRQAAGRGLQLLFYSVGIGQISSEVPQNLSASRPQDRQFILSSKKLLLSDSGFYLCAWRSAGTAREQYFGPGTRLTVT.

This chain uses TRBV7-9 with TRBJ1-2; 7 bases align to TRBD1. The V segment lost 1 base and the J segment 3 bases; nucleotides outside the gene matches: 5. Germline CDR1 reads SEHNR; CDR2 reads FQNEAQ (reference sequence). This CDR3 region has 15 residues. The CDR3 nucleotides read TGTGCCAGCAGCTTAGGTTCGACAGGGCACTATGGCTACACCTTC. Its translation is CASSLGSTGHYGYTF.

The chain recombines TRBV6-1 with TRBJ2-7, with D tentatively TRBD2 (6 bases). Germline CDR1 MNHNS, CDR2 SASEGT. This CDR3 comprises 15 residues. Trimming removed 9 bases at V and 4 bases at J, with 22 bases between. CDR3 amino acids: CASEGGARAWYEQYF. As DNA, the CDR3 is TGTGCCAGTGAGGGCGGGGCACGAGCTTGGTACGAGCAGTACTTC.

The CDR3 region is CASSQDPPTEAFF. The DNA of the CDR3 is TGCGCCAGCAGCCAAGATCCTCCCACTGAAGCTTTCTTT. The chain recombines TRBV4-1 with TRBJ1-1; D unclear. This CDR3 spans 13 amino acids. CDR1 is MGHRA and CDR2 is YSYEKL in the germline V gene. With 0 bases removed from V and 4 bases from J, the gap between germline ends came to 6 bases.

This rearrangement joins TRBV19 to TRBJ2-7, with TRBD2 identical over 9 bases. Germline CDR1 LNHDA, CDR2 SQIVND (reference sequence). The CDR3 consists of 18 residues. V trimming: 3 bases; J trimming: 3 bases; junction bases outside the gene matches: 15. CDR3 loop: CASSIRMVAGGPFYEQYF. CDR3 nucleotide sequence: TGTGCCAGTAGTATCAGAATGGTTGCGGGAGGGCCATTCTACGAGCAGTACTTC.

This CDR3 is CASSQVALVGDEQFF. As DNA, the CDR3 is TGTGCCAGCAGCCAAGTAGCACTAGTGGGCGATGAGCAGTTCTTC. The V gene is TRBV14, the J gene TRBJ2-1, with a weak D call TRBD2 (5 bases). V lost 1 base and J 8 bases, leaving 15 bases between the germline ends. In germline, CDR1 is SGHDN, CDR2 FVKESK. This CDR3 contains 15 residues.

V usage is TRBV25-1 and J usage is TRBJ1-3, with 8 positions matching TRBD1. The trim removed 8 bases at V and 2 bases at J, leaving 5 bases unmatched. The CDR3 loop spans 14 amino acids. Germline CDR1 MGHDK, CDR2 SYGVNS. This CDR3 reads CASGQGAAGNTIYF. Here the CDR3 DNA reads TGTGCCAGCGGGCAGGGGGCTGCTGGAAACACCATATATTTT.

The chain carries TRBV6-1 and TRBJ2-7, with D possibly matching TRBD2 (6 bases). From germline, CDR1 is MNHNS and CDR2 SASEGT. V was pared by 4 bases and J by 6 bases, with 25 bases between. There are 17 residues in the CDR3. CDR3 protein: CASSVRSGAGYLSEQYF. In DNA, the CDR3 is TGTGCCAGCAGTGTCCGGTCCGGCGCGGGATACCTAAGCGAGCAGTACTTC.

The V call is TRBV6-1, the J call TRBJ1-2, with a weak D call TRBD1 (6 bases). The CDR3 is made up of 14 amino acids. Per the germline V gene, CDR1 is MNHNS and CDR2 is SASEGT. V lost 0 bases, J lost 4 bases, and 9 bases lay in between. The CDR3 DNA sequence: TGTGCCAGCAGTGAAGCAAGGACAGTCTATGGCTACACCTTC. This codes for CASSEARTVYGYTF.

The chain links TRBV9 to TRBJ1-2; D is perhaps TRBD1 (5 bases). Deletions cut 1 base from V and 3 bases from J, with 10 bases between. The CDR3 has 14 amino acids. The germline CDR1 and CDR2 sequences are SGDLS and YYNGEE. The DNA of the CDR3 is TGTGCCAGCAGCGTATATGAAGGGGACTATGGCTACACCTTC. Amino acids: CASSVYEGDYGYTF.

The chain joins TRBV4-1 to TRBJ1-5; 8 nucleotides agree with TRBD1. J was trimmed by 7 bases and V by 1 base; bases with no gene match: 12. The germline CDR1 and CDR2 sequences are MGHRA and YSYEKL. There are 17 residues in the CDR3. CDR3 coding DNA: TGCGCCAGCAGCCAAGTGTTGAGACAGGGGCTAGGACAGCCCCAGCATTTT. Amino acids: CASSQVLRQGLGQPQHF.

This clone was counted between two and nine times. The gene calls are TRBV10-1 and TRBJ1-1; D is unresolved. The germline V gene encodes CDR1 WNHNN and CDR2 SYGVQD (reference sequence). The V end was cut by 7 bases, the J end by 0 bases, with 9 bases between. The CDR3 has 13 amino acids. The CDR3 reads CASMRDMNTEAFF. The CDR3 bases are TGCGCCAGCATGAGAGACATGAACACTGAAGCTTTCTTT.

The chain joins TRBV28 to TRBJ2-7; D unclear. The CDR3 has 14 residues. Per germline, CDR1 MDHEN and CDR2 SYDVKM. Between the trimmed V and J ends, which lost 5 bases and 4 bases, there was a span of 15 bases. CDR3 coding DNA: TGTGCCAGCAGTCCGACACTTTCAGGATACGAGCAGTACTTC. It encodes CASSPTLSGYEQYF.

V usage is TRBV4-1 and J usage is TRBJ2-3; 8 bases are a match to TRBD2. The CDR3 covers 15 residues. V lost 0 bases, J lost 3 bases, and 2 bases stayed unmatched. The germline V gene encodes CDR1 MGHRA and CDR2 YSYEKL. CDR3: CASSQEERETDTQYF. The CDR3 DNA follows: TGCGCCAGCAGCCAAGAGGAGCGGGAGACAGATACGCAGTATTTT.

This clone occurred once. DNA for the CDR3: TGTGCCAGCACCTCTCAGGGGGCGCTTATGGATACGCAGTATTTT. It is translated as CASTSQGALMDTQYF. The chain uses TRBV11-2 and TRBJ2-3; 8 nucleotides line up with TRBD1. The V segment lost 7 bases and the J segment 6 bases; nucleotides outside the gene matches: 12. There are 15 residues in the CDR3. Germline V gene sequence: CDR1 SGHAT, CDR2 FQNNGV.

This chain joins TRBV28 and TRBJ1-2; 7 bases are shared with TRBD1. CDR1 and CDR2 from the germline V gene are MDHEN and SYDVKM. The V gene end was trimmed by 4 bases and the J gene end by 6 bases; junction bases not matched to a gene: 11. The CDR3 runs to 15 residues. The CDR3 coding sequence is TGTGCCAGCAGTTCCGCCGGGACAGACCTAAATGGCTACACCTTC. It encodes CASSSAGTDLNGYTF.

The rearrangement uses TRBV5-1 and TRBJ2-7; no reliable D call. The CDR3 spans 14 residues. CDR1 and CDR2 from the germline V gene are SGHRS and YFSETQ. The ends were cut back, 0 bases at V and 2 bases at J, with 9 bases in the middle. The DNA for the CDR3 is TGCGCCAGCAGCTTGGTCGCACATACCTACGAGCAGTACTTC. Amino acid sequence: CASSLVAHTYEQYF.